One sample yielded the 28 T cell receptor beta chains listed below, sequenced in a study of cytomegalovirus exposure and HLA in healthy donors. Use of 60 Vbeta and 13 Jbeta primers characterized the PCR. Produced via immunoSEQ multiplex PCR; TCRdb's table is partial and in-frame only. The sample includes about 130,000 clones, approximately 70% of them seen just once. The source material was PBMCs. The receptors come from an older woman in good health and CMV-seropositive.

This clone appeared once. This chain uses TRBV6-1 with TRBJ1-2; 8 nucleotides line up with TRBD1. The CDR3 has 13 residues. Per the germline V gene, CDR1 is MNHNS and CDR2 is SASEGT. Trimming cost V 3 bases and J 7 bases; bases outside gene matches: 4. In DNA, the CDR3 is TGTGCCAGCAGTGAGCAGGGGGCTGTTGGCTACACCTTC. Translation gives CASSEQGAVGYTF.

The genes are TRBV6-1 and TRBJ2-2, with TRBD2 identical over 7 bases. Trimming took 6 bases from V and 8 from J; bases not matched to a gene: 12. This CDR3 contains 15 residues. CDR1 and CDR2 from the germline V gene are MNHNS and SASEGT. The CDR3 DNA reads TGTGCCAGCAGCCCCCCGGCGGGAGTATGGGGGGAGCTGTTTTTT. This codes for CASSPPAGVWGELFF.

V and J are TRBV14 and TRBJ2-7; 14 bases are a match to TRBD2. The CDR3 consists of 16 residues. V lost 4 bases and J lost 5; bases outside the gene matches: 7. Germline V gives CDR1 SGHDN, CDR2 FVKESK. Here the CDR3 DNA reads TGTGCCAGCAGCCCCCTAATGGGACTAGCGGGAGACGAGCAGTACTTC. Residues: CASSPLMGLAGDEQYF.

The chain is built from TRBV5-1 and TRBJ1-2, with D hard to call. Trimming took 3 bases from V and 2 from J, leaving 11 bases between them. From germline, CDR1 is SGHRS and CDR2 YFSETQ. The CDR3 has 14 amino acids. The CDR3 DNA follows: TGCGCCAGCAGCTCTGAGGGATTAAACTATGGCTACACCTTC. It is translated as CASSSEGLNYGYTF.

The chain combines TRBV18 with TRBJ1-1; TRBD1 agrees at 8 bases. Per germline, CDR1 KGHSH and CDR2 LQKENI. This CDR3 comprises 13 residues. With 2 bases clipped from V and 6 bases from J, the junction kept 2 bases outside the gene matches. This CDR3 reads CASSPTGGAEAFF. The CDR3 nucleotides read TGTGCCAGCTCACCAACAGGGGGGGCTGAAGCTTTCTTT.

This rearrangement joins TRBV6-1 to TRBJ2-5, with 7 bases aligning to TRBD2. Germline V gives CDR1 MNHNS, CDR2 SASEGT. V lost 2 bases to trimming and J lost 4 bases; unmatched junction nucleotides: 10. CDR3 size: 16 residues. The CDR3 DNA sequence: TGTGCCAGCAGTGAAAGGACGGGACGGGGGGTAGAGACCCAGTACTTC. It yields the protein CASSERTGRGVETQYF.

The CDR3 coding sequence is TGTGCCAGCAGTTATGGGGGGGGAGAAAAACTGTTTTTT. As protein: CASSYGGGEKLFF. The J gene is TRBJ1-4, the V gene TRBV6-6; D possibly corresponds to TRBD1 (5 bases). Germline CDR1 is MNHNY and CDR2 is SVGAGI (reference sequence). CDR3 size: 13 residues. Trimming shortened V by 3 bases and J by 8 bases, and 10 bases separated the two germline ends.

This clone has just a few counts. The J gene is TRBJ1-1, the V gene TRBV6-1; D unresolved. This CDR3 has 15 residues. The germline CDR1 and CDR2 sequences are MNHNS and SASEGT. Trimming took 10 bases from V and 0 from J, leaving 18 bases between them. CDR3 amino acids: CATEMAGNLNTEAFF. Here the CDR3 DNA reads TGTGCCACGGAAATGGCGGGGAACTTGAACACTGAAGCTTTCTTT.

This chain joins TRBV2 and TRBJ1-5; D gene unclear. The CDR3 covers 13 residues. V dropped 5 bases and J dropped 6 bases, with 11 bases sitting between them. Germline CDR1 reads SNHLY; CDR2 reads FYNNEI. For the CDR3, the DNA is TGTGCCAGCAGTTCGGAGGGAAGTCAGCCCCAGCATTTT. Translating it yields CASSSEGSQPQHF.

V is TRBV6-1 and J is TRBJ1-2; D is possibly TRBD1 (5 bases). Germline V CDR1 and CDR2: MNHNS, SASEGT. The ends were cut back, 2 bases at V and 6 bases at J, with 16 bases in the middle. The CDR3 totals 15 residues. CDR3 nucleotides: TGTGCCAGCAGTGAACGGGTCGGGGGGGGAGATGGCTACACCTTC. Protein: CASSERVGGGDGYTF.

The chain links TRBV6-1 to TRBJ1-5, with D hard to call. V dropped 2 bases and J dropped 4 bases, with 6 bases sitting between them. The CDR3 has 13 amino acids. Germline assignment: CDR1 MNHNS and CDR2 SASEGT. The CDR3 region is CASSERENQPQHF. The CDR3, as DNA: TGTGCCAGCAGTGAACGGGAAAATCAGCCCCAGCATTTT.

This clone has just a few counts. The rearrangement joins TRBV2 to TRBJ1-2; perhaps TRBD1 as D (6 bases). CDR1 is SNHLY and CDR2 is FYNNEI in the germline V gene. The CDR3 loop spans 14 amino acids. Trimming took 7 bases from V and 6 from J, leaving 18 bases between them. The CDR3 DNA sequence: TGTGCCAGCATCCCCTTAACAGGGTCCCATGGCTACACCTTC. This sequence encodes CASIPLTGSHGYTF.

CDR3 protein: CASRGGNQPQHF. The CDR3 bases are TGTGCCAGCCGGGGTGGCAATCAGCCCCAGCATTTT. The V and J genes are TRBV28 and TRBJ1-5; no clear D gene. CDR3 length: 12 amino acids. CDR1 and CDR2 from the germline V gene are MDHEN and SYDVKM. Trimming left V 8 bases short and J 2 bases short, with 7 bases between.

V gene TRBV4-1 combines with J gene TRBJ1-1, with D tentatively TRBD1 (6 bases). The V end was cut by 5 bases, the J end by 4 bases, with 14 bases between. The CDR3 runs to 14 residues. Germline CDR1 MGHRA, CDR2 YSYEKL. CDR3 nucleotides: TGCGCCAGCAGCATGTGGACAGTGGGCACTGAAGCTTTCTTT. Translating gives CASSMWTVGTEAFF.

The J gene is TRBJ2-7, the V gene TRBV11-1; D remains ambiguous. V was trimmed by 3 bases and J by 3 bases, leaving 15 bases between them. The CDR3 has 15 amino acids. CDR1 is SGHAT, CDR2 FQDESV, per germline (reference sequence). Here the CDR3 DNA reads TGTGCCAGCAGCTTGGTCCCCCAGGCCGTCTACGAGCAGTACTTC. Residues: CASSLVPQAVYEQYF.

V gene TRBV30 combines with J gene TRBJ2-2; 7 nucleotides align to TRBD2. The CDR3 runs 14 residues. The germline V gene encodes CDR1 GTSNPN and CDR2 SVGIG (reference sequence). V was clipped by 3 bases and J by 5 bases; unmatched bases: 6. The CDR3 here is CAWRGGSKTGELFF. In DNA, the CDR3 is TGTGCCTGGAGAGGCGGGAGTAAAACCGGGGAGCTGTTTTTT.

V is TRBV29-1 and J is TRBJ1-1; D perhaps matches TRBD1 (6 bases). Germline loops: CDR1 SQVTM, CDR2 ANQGSEA. With 5 bases removed from V and 1 base from J, the gap between germline ends came to 14 bases. The CDR3 is 14 amino acids. DNA for the CDR3: TGCAGCGTTCATACCGGGACACAGAACACTGAAGCTTTCTTT. This sequence encodes CSVHTGTQNTEAFF.

The genes are TRBV28 and TRBJ2-7; 7 bases fit TRBD1. The CDR3 contains 15 residues. CDR1 is MDHEN and CDR2 is SYDVKM in the germline V gene. The trim removed 3 bases at V and 6 bases at J, leaving 11 bases unmatched. The CDR3 DNA reads as TGTGCCAGCAGTTTTAGCGACAGGGAAGGGGGCGAGCAGTACTTC. Amino acid sequence: CASSFSDREGGEQYF.

J is TRBJ2-1 and V is TRBV6-1, with TRBD1 matching 7 bases. The CDR3 runs to 15 residues. Germline CDR1 is MNHNS and CDR2 is SASEGT. The trim removed 9 bases at V and 4 bases at J, leaving 12 bases unmatched. The CDR3, as DNA: TGTGCCAGTAGCGTGGGACAGTCATCGTACAATGAGCAGTTCTTC. Its protein product is CASSVGQSSYNEQFF.

The chain links TRBV2 to TRBJ2-1, with TRBD2 matching over 10 bases. Losses at the gene ends were 6 bases for V and 2 bases for J; bases not matched to a gene: 4. The germline CDR1 and CDR2 sequences are SNHLY and FYNNEI. This CDR3 has 15 amino acids. The CDR3 DNA reads as TGTGCCAGCAGCCCTAGCGGGAGCCCCTACAATGAGCAGTTCTTC. This sequence encodes CASSPSGSPYNEQFF.

The table lists this clone with a few counts. The CDR3 loop is CASSESDRINYGYTF. CDR3 bases: TGTGCCAGCAGTGAATCAGACAGAATTAACTATGGCTACACCTTC. V and J are TRBV25-1 and TRBJ1-2; D possibly corresponds to TRBD1 (5 bases). V shed 1 base and J shed 1 base, with 10 bases lying between them. The CDR3 loop spans 15 amino acids. Germline CDR1 is MGHDK and CDR2 is SYGVNS.

The rearrangement joins TRBV19 to TRBJ1-5; possible D gene TRBD1, 6 bases. This CDR3 contains 16 residues. Trimming cost V 7 bases and J 7 bases, with 23 bases left between them. Germline V gives CDR1 LNHDA, CDR2 SQIVND (reference sequence). Here the CDR3 reads CASTLQGPSQGQPQHF. The DNA of the CDR3 is TGTGCCAGTACCTTACAGGGACCGTCGCAAGGACAGCCCCAGCATTTT. The variable domain in full, with the rest retrieved from reference TRBV19 and TRBJ1-5, is DGGITQSPKYLFRKEGQNVTLSCEQNLNHDAMYWYRQDPGQGLRLIYYSQIVNDFQKGDIAEGYSVSREKKESFPLTVTSAQKNPTAFYLCASTLQGPSQGQPQHFGDGTRLSIL.

With respect to this clone: Mismatch with germline at one junction end may stem from a read error. The chain joins TRBV7-7 to TRBJ2-7; 8 bases match TRBD2. CDR3 size: 14 residues. Germline V lookup: CDR1 SSHAT, CDR2 FNYEAQ (reference sequence). CDR3 nucleotides: TGTGCTAGCAGCCCACTAGCGGACCCCTACGAGCAGTACTTC. Translated: CASSPLADPYEQYF. Complete variable domain (other parts from reference TRBV7-7 and TRBJ2-7): GAGVSQSPRYKVTKRGQDVTLRCDPISSHATLYWYQQALGQGPEFLTYFNYEAQPDKSGLPSDRFSAERPEGSISTLTIQRTEQRDSAMYRCASSPLADPYEQYFGPGTRLTVT.

This clone was seen a handful of times. The CDR3 spells CASSLNRDREDEQYF. In DNA, the CDR3 is TGTGCCAGTAGTCTCAACCGGGACAGGGAGGACGAGCAGTACTTC. The chain links TRBV19 to TRBJ2-7, with TRBD1 matching 9 bases. Unmatched junction bases numbered 10, after V lost 5 bases and J lost 5 bases. This CDR3 comprises 15 residues. Germline values: CDR1 LNHDA, CDR2 SQIVND (reference sequence). The whole variable domain, remainder taken from reference TRBV19 and TRBJ2-7, is DGGITQSPKYLFRKEGQNVTLSCEQNLNHDAMYWYRQDPGQGLRLIYYSQIVNDFQKGDIAEGYSVSREKKESFPLTVTSAQKNPTAFYLCASSLNRDREDEQYFGPGTRLTVT.

The chain employs TRBV6-5 and TRBJ1-1; 10 bases agree with TRBD1. This CDR3 spans 14 amino acids. Looked up from germline, CDR1 is MNHEY and CDR2 is SVGAGI. V lost 8 bases to trimming and J lost 5 bases; unmatched junction nucleotides: 8. The CDR3 loop is CASGDRGRGTEAFF. The CDR3 coding sequence is TGTGCCAGCGGCGACAGGGGGCGAGGTACTGAAGCTTTCTTT.

V usage is TRBV5-6 and J usage is TRBJ1-1, with TRBD1 matching 7 bases. CDR1 and CDR2 (germline): SGHDT, YYEEEE. With 5 bases clipped from V and 1 base from J, the junction kept 8 bases outside the gene matches. The length of the CDR3 is 15 residues. This chain's CDR3 is CASSTTGTANTEAFF. In nucleotides, the CDR3 is TGTGCCAGCAGTACGACAGGGACGGCGAACACTGAAGCTTTCTTT.

The CDR3 reads CASIGRVWTEAFF. The CDR3 region has the DNA TGTGCCAGTATTGGGCGGGTTTGGACTGAAGCTTTCTTT. The chain is built from TRBV19 and TRBJ1-1, with D unresolved. This CDR3 has 13 amino acids. Trimming removed 7 bases at V and 5 bases at J, with 14 bases between. Germline lookup yields CDR1 LNHDA and CDR2 SQIVND (reference sequence).

DNA of the CDR3: TGTGCCAGCAGCTCAGGGGAGTTCATGAACACTGAAGCTTTCTTT. Protein: CASSSGEFMNTEAFF. V and J are TRBV7-9 and TRBJ1-1; D is perhaps TRBD1 (6 bases). The V end was cut by 4 bases, the J end by 0 bases, with 12 bases between. This CDR3 has 15 residues. Per the germline V gene, CDR1 is SEHNR and CDR2 is FQNEAQ (reference sequence).